Below, one T cell receptor (beta chain) is given with its context. This CDR3 region has 15 residues. V gave up 5 bases and J gave up 5 bases; unmatched junction bases: 10. The germline gives CDR1 ENHRY, CDR2 SYGVKD. The entry originates in a study of blood T cell repertoires in COVID-19. Background on the study: Whether acute or convalescent, the COVID-19 samples came from the United States, Italy and Spain. Sample material is recorded as cDNA or gDNA derived from T cells, B-cell-depleted T cells, or PBMCs.

Study processing details: Quantification of nucleated cells was approximated via reference gene primer amplification. Profiling relied on immunoSEQ multiplex PCR, and the TCRdb table lists in-frame clones only, not all of them. D and trimming were read from the DNA, whereas the V and J calls and clone size are those reported in that table. Among approximately 140,000 clones, about 80% were seen once, and the ten largest hold around 16%. The sequenced sample consisted of peripheral blood. The receptor's source is a man over 45 with acute or convalescent COVID-19. The chain has TRBV10-3 and TRBJ2-3, with 7 bases fitting TRBD1. This CDR3 reads CAISLQGLGEDTQYF. As DNA, the CDR3 is TGTGCCATCAGTCTACAGGGGTTGGGAGAAGATACGCAGTATTTT.